This T cell receptor (beta chain) came from a study of CD8 T cells in ankylosing spondylitis. The study's findings and limits: Disease-linked clones had a CD8+ phenotype and relatively low frequency in peripheral blood. Disease-linked clones reportedly concentrated significantly in matched ankylosing spondylitis synovial fluid. Some of the motif variants had earlier been found in reactive arthritis patients' fluid and blood. What seemed typical of ankylosing spondylitis blood was a TCR beta motif built from fewer than ten highly homologous variants.

The CDR3 covers 14 residues. V dropped 5 bases and J dropped 6 bases, with 17 bases sitting between them. Germline V gene sequence: CDR1 SGHVS, CDR2 FQNEAQ. A note on this clonotype: Its target is unknown.

Quantitative barcoded 5'-RACE was used to prepare TCR beta libraries. MiXCR, applied by TCRdb to the 5' RACE reads, yields one record per CDR3 protein. The sample includes hundreds of thousands of distinct CDR3 sequences, 10% to 15% seen only once; the top ten take about 0.49%. V is TRBV7-8 and J is TRBJ2-7, with a tentative D call TRBD1 (6 bases). The sequence was collected from a male donor with ankylosing spondylitis. The sample comprised blood, either unsorted or a sorted T cell fraction (not recorded which). CDR3 nucleotide sequence: TGTGCCAGCAGCCCCACACGACAAGGGGGCGAGCAGTACTTC. This sequence encodes CASSPTRQGGEQYF.